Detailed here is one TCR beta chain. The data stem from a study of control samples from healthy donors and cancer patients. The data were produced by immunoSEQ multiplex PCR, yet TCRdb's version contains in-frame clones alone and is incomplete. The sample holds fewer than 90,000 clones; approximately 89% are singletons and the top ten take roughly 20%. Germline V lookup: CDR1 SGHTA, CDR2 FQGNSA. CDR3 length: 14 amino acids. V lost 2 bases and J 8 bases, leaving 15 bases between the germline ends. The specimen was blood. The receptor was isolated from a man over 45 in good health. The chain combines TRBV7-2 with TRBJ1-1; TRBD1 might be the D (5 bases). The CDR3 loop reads CASSLRQQPPEAFF. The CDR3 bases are TGTGCCAGCAGCTTAAGACAGCAGCCCCCCGAAGCTTTCTTT.